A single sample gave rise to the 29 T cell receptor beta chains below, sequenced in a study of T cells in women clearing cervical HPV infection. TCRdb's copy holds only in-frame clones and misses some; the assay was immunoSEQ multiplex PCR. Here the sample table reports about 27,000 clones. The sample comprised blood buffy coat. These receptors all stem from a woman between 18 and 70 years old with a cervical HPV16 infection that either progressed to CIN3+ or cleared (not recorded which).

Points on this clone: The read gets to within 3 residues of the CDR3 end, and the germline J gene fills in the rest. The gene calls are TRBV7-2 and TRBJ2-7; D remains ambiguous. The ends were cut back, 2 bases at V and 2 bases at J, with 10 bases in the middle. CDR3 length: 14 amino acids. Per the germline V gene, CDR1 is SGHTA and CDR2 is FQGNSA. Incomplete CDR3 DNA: TGTGCCAGCAGCTTATGGCGGTCCCCCTACGAG. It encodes CASSLWRSPYE. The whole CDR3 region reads CASSLWRSPYEQYF.

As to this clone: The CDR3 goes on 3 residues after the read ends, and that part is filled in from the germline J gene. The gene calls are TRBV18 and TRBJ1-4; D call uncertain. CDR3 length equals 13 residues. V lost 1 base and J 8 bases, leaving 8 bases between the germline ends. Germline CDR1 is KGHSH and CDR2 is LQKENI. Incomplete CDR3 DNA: TGTGCCAGCTCACCACACGGTCGGGAAAAA. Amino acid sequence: CASSPHGREK. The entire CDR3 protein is CASSPHGREKLFF.

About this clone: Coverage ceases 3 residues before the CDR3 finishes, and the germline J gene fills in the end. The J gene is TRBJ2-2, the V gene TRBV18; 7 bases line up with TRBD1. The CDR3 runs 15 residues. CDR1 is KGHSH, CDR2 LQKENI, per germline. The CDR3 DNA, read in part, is TGTGCCAGCTCAGACCGGGACAGTAGTAATGAAAAG. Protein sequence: CASSDRDSSNEK. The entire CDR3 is CASSDRDSSNEKLFF.

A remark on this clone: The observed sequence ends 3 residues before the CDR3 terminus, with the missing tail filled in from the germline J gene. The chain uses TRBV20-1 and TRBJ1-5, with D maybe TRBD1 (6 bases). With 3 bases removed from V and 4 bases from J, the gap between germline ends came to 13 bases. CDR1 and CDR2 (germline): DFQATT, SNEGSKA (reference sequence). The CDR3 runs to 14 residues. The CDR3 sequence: CSASPGAMNQPQHF. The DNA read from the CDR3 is TGCAGTGCTAGTCCAGGGGCGATGAATCAGCCC.

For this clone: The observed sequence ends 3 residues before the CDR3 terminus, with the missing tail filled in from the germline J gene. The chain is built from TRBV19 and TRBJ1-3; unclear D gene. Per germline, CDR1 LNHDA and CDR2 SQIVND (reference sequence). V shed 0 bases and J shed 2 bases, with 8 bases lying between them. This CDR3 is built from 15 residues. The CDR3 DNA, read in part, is TGTGCCAGTAGTATAGATTCGACAACTGGAAACACC. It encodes CASSIDSTTGNT. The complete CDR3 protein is CASSIDSTTGNTIYF.

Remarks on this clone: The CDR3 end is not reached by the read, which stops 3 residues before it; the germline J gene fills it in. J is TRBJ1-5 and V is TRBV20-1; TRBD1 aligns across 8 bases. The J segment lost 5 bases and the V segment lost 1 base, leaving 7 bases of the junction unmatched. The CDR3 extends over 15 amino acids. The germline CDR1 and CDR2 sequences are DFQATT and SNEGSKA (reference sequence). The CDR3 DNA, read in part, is TGCAGTGCTAGAGGGGACAGGCGTCCCCATCAGCCC. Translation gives CSARGDRRPHQP. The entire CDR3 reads CSARGDRRPHQPQHF.

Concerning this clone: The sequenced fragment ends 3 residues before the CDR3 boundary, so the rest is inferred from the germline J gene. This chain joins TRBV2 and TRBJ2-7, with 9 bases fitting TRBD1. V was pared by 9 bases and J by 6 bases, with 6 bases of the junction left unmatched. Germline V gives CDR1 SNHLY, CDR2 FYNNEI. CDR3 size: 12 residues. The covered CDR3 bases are TGTGCCAGTTCGGGACAGGGATTCGAG. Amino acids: CASSGQGFE. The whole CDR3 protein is CASSGQGFEQYF.

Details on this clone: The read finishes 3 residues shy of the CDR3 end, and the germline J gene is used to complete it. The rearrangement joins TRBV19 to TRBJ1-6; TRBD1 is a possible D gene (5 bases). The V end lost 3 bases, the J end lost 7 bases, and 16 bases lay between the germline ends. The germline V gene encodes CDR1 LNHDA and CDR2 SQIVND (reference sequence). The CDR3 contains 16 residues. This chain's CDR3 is CASSISSIRGNSPLHF. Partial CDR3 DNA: TGTGCCAGTAGTATTTCCTCGATAAGGGGCAATTCACCC.

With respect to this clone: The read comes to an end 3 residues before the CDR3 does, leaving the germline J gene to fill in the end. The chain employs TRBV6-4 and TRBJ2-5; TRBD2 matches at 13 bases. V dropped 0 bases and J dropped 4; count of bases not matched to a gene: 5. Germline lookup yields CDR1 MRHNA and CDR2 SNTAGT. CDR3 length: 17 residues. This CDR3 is CASSDSRLAGGSETQYF. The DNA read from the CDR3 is TGTGCCAGCAGTGACTCCCGACTAGCGGGAGGTTCAGAGACC.

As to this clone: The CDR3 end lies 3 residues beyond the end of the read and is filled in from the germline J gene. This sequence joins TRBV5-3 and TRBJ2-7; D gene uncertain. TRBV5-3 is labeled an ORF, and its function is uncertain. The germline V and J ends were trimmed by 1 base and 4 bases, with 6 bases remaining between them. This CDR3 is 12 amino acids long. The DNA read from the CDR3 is TGTGCCAGAAGCTTGCAGAGTTACGAG. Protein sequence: CARSLQSYE. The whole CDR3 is CARSLQSYEQYF.

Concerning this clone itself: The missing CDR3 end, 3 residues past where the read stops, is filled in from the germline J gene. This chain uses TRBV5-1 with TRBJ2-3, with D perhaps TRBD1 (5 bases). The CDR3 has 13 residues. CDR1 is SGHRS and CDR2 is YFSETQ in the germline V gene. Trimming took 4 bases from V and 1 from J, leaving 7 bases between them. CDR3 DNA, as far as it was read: TGCGCCAGCAGCAGGGGCCGCACAGATACG. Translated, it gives CASSRGRTDT. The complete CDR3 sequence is CASSRGRTDTQYF.

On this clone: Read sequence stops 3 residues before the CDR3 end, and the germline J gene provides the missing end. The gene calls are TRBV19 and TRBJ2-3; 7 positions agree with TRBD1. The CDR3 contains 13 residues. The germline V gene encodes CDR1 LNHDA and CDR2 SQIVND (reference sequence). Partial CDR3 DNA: TGTGCCAGTAGTACCAAGCCGGGACAGTCG. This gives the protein CASSTKPGQS. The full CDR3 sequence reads CASSTKPGQSQYF. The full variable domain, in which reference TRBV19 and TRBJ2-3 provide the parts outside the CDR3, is DGGITQSPKYLFRKEGQNVTLSCEQNLNHDAMYWYRQDPGQGLRLIYYSQIVNDFQKGDIAEGYSVSREKKESFPLTVTSAQKNPTAFYLCASSTKPGQSQYFGPGTRLTVL.

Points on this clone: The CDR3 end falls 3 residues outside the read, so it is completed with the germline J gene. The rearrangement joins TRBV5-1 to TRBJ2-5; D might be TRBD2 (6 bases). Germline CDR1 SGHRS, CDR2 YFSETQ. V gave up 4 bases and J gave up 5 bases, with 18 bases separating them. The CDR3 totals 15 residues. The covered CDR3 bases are TGCGCCAGCAGCGCCATGACTAGTGGTTTGGAGACC. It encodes CASSAMTSGLET. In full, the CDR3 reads CASSAMTSGLETQYF.

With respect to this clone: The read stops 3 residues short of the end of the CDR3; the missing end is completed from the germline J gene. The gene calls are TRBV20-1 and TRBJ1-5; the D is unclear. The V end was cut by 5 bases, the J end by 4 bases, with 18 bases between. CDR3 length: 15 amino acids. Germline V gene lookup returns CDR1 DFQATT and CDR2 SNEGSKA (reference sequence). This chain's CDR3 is CSAHPGLLRNQPQHF. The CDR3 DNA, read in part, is TGCAGTGCTCATCCAGGCCTATTGAGGAATCAGCCC.

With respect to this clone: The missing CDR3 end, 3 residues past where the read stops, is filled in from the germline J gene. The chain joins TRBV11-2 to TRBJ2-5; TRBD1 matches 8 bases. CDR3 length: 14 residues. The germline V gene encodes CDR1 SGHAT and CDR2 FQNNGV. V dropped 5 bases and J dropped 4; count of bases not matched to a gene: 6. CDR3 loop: CASSHRTGSETQYF. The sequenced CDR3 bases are TGTGCCAGCAGCCACAGGACAGGGTCAGAGACC.

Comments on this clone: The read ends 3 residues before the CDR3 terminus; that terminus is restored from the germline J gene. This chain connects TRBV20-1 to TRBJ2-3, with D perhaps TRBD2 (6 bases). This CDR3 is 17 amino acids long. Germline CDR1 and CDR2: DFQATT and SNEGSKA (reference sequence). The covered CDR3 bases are TGCAGTGCTAGAGATCGAGCGCGGGGCATCATCCAAGAGACG. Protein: CSARDRARGIIQET. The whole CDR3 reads CSARDRARGIIQETQYF.

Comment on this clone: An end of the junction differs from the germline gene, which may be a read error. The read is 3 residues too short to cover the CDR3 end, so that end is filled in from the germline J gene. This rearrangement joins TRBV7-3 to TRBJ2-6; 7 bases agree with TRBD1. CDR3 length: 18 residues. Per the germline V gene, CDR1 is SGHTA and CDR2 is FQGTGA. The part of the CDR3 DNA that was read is TGTGCCAGCAGCCCTAGGGGGCCCCGCCTCTCTGGGGCTAACGTC. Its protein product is CASSPRGPRLSGANV. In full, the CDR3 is CASSPRGPRLSGANVLTF.

The CDR3 reads CSARDETVNSYNSPLHF. Incomplete CDR3 DNA: TGCAGTGCTAGAGATGAGACTGTTAACTCCTATAATTCACCC. The chain is built from TRBV20-1 and TRBJ1-6; D is unresolved. The CDR3 end lies 3 residues beyond the end of the read and is filled in from the germline J gene. Germline values: CDR1 DFQATT, CDR2 SNEGSKA (reference sequence). The CDR3 consists of 17 residues. Deletions cut 0 bases from V and 0 bases from J, with 12 bases between.

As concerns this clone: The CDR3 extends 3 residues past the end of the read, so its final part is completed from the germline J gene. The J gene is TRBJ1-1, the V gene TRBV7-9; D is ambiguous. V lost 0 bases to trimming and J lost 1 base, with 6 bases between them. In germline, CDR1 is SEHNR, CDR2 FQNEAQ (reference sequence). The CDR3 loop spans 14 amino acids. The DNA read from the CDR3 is TGTGCCAGCAGCTTAGCACAGACGAACACTGAA. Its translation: CASSLAQTNTE. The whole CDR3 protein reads CASSLAQTNTEAFF.

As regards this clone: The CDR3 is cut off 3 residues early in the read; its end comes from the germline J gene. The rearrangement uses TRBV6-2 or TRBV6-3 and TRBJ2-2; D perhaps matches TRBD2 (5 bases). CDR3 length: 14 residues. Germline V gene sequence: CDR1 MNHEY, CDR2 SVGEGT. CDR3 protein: CASNDGDGNEKLFF. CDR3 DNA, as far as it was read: TGTGCCAGCAACGACGGGGATGGGAATGAAAAG.

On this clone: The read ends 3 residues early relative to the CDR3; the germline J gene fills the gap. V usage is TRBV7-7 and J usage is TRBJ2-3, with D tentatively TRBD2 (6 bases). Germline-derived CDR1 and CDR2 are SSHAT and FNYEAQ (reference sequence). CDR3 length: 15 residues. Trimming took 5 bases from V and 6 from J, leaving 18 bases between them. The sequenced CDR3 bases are TGTGCCAGCAGCCCCGGGACTGGAGGGGCGGATACG. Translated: CASSPGTGGADT. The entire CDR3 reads CASSPGTGGADTQYF. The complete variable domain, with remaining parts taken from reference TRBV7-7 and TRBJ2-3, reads GAGVSQSPRYKVTKRGQDVTLRCDPISSHATLYWYQQALGQGPEFLTYFNYEAQPDKSGLPSDRFSAERPEGSISTLTIQRTEQRDSAMYRCASSPGTGGADTQYFGPGTRLTVL.

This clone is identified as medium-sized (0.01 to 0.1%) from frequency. The CDR3 here is CASGLGGLASEQFF. The sequenced CDR3 bases are TGTGCTAGTGGTTTGGGCGGCCTAGCAAGTGAG. This rearrangement joins TRBV12-5 to TRBJ2-1, with a possible D match to TRBD2 (5 bases). The missing CDR3 end, 3 residues past where the read stops, is filled in from the germline J gene. Per germline, CDR1 LGHNT and CDR2 FRNRAP. This CDR3 contains 14 residues. Trimming pared 1 base from V and 9 bases from J, leaving 13 bases between. The full variable domain, in which reference TRBV12-5 and TRBJ2-1 provide the parts outside the CDR3, is DARVTQTPRHKVTEMGQEVTMRCQPILGHNTVFWYRQTMMQGLELLAYFRNRAPLDDSGMPKDRFSAEMPDATLATLKIQPSEPRDSAVYFCASGLGGLASEQFFGPGTRLTVL.

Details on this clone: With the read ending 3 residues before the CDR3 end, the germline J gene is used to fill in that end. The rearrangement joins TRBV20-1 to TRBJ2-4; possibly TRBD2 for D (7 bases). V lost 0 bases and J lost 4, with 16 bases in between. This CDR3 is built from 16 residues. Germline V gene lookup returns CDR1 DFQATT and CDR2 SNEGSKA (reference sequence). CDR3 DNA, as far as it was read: TGCAGTGCTAGAGATGGGGGCGGGAGTTCTAAAAACATT. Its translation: CSARDGGGSSKNI. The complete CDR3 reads CSARDGGGSSKNIQYF.

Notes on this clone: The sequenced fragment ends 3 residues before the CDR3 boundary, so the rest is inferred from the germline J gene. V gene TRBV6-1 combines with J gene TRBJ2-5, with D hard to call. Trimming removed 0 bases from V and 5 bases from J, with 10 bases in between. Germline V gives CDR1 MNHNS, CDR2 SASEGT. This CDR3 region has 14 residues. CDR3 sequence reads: CASSEAGGRETQYF. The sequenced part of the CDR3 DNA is TGTGCCAGCAGTGAAGCTGGCGGAAGGGAGACC.

CDR3 residues: CASSWREAVYEQYF. CDR3 bases read: TGTGCCAGCAGCTGGCGGGAAGCGGTCTACGAG. The gene calls are TRBV7-2 and TRBJ2-7; possible D gene TRBD2, 6 bases. The CDR3 extends 3 residues past the end of the read, so its final part is completed from the germline J gene. The V end was cut by 4 bases, the J end by 3 bases, with 13 bases between. Germline V lookup: CDR1 SGHTA, CDR2 FQGNSA. The CDR3 runs 14 residues.

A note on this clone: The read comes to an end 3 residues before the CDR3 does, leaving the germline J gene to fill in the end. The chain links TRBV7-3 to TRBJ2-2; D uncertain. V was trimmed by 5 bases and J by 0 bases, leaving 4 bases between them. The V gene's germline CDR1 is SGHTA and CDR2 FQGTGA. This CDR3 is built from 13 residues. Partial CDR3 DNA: TGTGCCAGCAGCCCCTCGAACACCGGGGAG. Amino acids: CASSPSNTGE. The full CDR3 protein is CASSPSNTGELFF.

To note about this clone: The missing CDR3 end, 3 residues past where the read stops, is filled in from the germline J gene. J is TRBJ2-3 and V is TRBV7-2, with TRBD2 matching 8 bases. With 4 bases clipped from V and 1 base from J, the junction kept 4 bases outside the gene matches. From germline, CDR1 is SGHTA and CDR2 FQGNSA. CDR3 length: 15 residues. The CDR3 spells CASSSRGARTDTQYF. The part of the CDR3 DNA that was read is TGTGCCAGCAGCTCGCGGGGGGCCCGCACAGATACG. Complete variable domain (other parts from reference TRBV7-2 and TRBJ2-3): GAGVSQSPSNKVTEKGKDVELRCDPISGHTALYWYRQSLGQGLEFLIYFQGNSAPDKSGLPSDRFSAERTGGSVSTLTIQRTQQEDSAVYLCASSSRGARTDTQYFGPGTRLTVL.

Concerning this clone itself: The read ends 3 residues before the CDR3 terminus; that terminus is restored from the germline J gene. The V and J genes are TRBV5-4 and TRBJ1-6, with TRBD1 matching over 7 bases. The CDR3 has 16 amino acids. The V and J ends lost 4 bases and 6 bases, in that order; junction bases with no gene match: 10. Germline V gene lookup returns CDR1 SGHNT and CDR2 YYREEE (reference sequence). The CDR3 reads CASSAIHGTANSPLHF. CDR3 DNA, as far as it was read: TGTGCCAGCAGCGCTATACACGGGACAGCTAATTCACCC.

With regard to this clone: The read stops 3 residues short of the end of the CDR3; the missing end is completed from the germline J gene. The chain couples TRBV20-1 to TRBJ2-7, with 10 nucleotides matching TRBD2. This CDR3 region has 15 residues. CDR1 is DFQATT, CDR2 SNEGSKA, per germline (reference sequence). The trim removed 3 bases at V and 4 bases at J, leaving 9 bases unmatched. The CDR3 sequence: CSARGGTSVRYEQYF. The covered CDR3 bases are TGCAGTGCTAGGGGGGGGACTAGCGTACGGTACGAG.